This T cell receptor (beta chain) comes out of a study of Ad26.COV2.S vaccination and SARS-CoV-2 variants. Stated treatment: around 19 received Ad26.COV2.S at low or high dose, single or two shots; about 5 received placebo; per-sample allocation not given. Material that was analyzed had been drawn on day 63 after the first vaccine or placebo injection. Germline CDR1 reads KGHDR; CDR2 reads SFDVKD. The CDR3 runs to 16 residues. J lost 7 bases, V lost 4 bases, and 9 bases had no gene match. Repertoires were generated with immunoSEQ multiplex PCR, while TCRdb's copy carries only in-frame clones and drops some. The table lists roughly 500,000 clones, roughly 89% of them singletons.

The sequencing here drew on peripheral blood, taken in a trial of Ad26.COV2.S vaccine versus placebo. The source is a person between 18 and 60 years old who received the Ad26.COV2.S COVID-19 vaccine or a placebo. The chain couples TRBV24-1 to TRBJ2-2, with TRBD1 matching 9 bases. For the CDR3, the DNA is TGTGCCACCAGTGACCAGGACAGGGGTTTTATCGGGGAGCTGTTTTTT. Amino acid sequence: CATSDQDRGFIGELFF.